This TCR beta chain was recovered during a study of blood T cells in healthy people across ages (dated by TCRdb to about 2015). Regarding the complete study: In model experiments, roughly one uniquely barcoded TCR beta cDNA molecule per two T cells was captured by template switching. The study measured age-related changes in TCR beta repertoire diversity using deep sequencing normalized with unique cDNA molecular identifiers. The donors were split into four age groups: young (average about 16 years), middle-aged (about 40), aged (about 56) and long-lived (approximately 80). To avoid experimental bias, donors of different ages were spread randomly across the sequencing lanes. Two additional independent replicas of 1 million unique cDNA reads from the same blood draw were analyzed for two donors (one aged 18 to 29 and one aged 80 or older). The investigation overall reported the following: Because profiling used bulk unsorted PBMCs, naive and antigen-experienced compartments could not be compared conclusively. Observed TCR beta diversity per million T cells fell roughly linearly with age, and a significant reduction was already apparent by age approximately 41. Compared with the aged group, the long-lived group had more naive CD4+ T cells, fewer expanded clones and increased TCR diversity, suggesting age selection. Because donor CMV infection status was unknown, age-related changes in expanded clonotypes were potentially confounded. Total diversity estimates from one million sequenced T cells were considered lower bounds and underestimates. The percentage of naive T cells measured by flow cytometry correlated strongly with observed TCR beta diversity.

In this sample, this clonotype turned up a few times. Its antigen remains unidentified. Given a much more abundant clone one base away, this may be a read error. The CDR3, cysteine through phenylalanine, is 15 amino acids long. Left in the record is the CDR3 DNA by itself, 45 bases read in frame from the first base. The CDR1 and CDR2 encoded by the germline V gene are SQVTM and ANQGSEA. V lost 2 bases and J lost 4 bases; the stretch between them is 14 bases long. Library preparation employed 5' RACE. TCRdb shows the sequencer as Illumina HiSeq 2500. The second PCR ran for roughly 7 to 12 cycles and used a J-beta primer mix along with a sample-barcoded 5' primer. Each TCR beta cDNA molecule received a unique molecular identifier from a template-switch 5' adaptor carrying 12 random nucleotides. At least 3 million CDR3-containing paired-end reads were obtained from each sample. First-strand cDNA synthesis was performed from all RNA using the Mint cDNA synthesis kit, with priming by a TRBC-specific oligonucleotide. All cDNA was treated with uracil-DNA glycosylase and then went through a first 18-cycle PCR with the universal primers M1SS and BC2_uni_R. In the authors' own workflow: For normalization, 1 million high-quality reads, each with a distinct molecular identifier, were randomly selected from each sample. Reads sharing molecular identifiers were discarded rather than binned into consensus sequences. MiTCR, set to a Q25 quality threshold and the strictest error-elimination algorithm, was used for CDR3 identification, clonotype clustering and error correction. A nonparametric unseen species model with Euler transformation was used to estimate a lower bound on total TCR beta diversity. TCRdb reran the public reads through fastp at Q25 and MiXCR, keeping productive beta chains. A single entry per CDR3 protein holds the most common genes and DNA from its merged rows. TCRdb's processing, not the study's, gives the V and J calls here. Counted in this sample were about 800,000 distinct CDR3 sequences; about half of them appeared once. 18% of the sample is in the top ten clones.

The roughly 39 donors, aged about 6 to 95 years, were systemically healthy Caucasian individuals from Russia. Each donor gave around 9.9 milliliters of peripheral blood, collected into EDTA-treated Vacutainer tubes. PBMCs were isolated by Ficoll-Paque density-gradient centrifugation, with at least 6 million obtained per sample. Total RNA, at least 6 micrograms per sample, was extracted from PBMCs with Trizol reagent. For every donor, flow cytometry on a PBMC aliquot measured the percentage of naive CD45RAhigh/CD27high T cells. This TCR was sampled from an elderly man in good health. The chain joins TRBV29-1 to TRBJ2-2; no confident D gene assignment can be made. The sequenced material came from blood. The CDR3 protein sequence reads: CSVEWQASRTGELFF. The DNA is TGCAGCGTTGAATGGCAAGCGAGTCGCACCGGGGAGCTGTTTTTT.